These T cell receptor beta chains were read from a single sample in a study of cytomegalovirus exposure and HLA in healthy donors. Profiled with immunoSEQ multiplex PCR; TCRdb holds only in-frame clones, not every one. Of some 120,000 clones listed, 9% to 10% are singletons. Input material: PBMCs. The origin of the receptors is a man younger than 45 in good health and CMV-seronegative. Each CDR3 is given with its conserved first and last residue. A D gene is named only where the DNA matches it firmly. Some rows have no size entry. The others give once, few or many, or a class for an expanded clone.

j_call | v_call | clone_size | d_call | cdr3_length | cdr3_nt | cdr3_aa
TRBJ2-7 | TRBV2 | few | TRBD1 | 15 | TGTGCCAGCAGTGAAAGACAGGGGGTTCTTTACGAGCAGTACTTC | CASSERQGVLYEQYF
TRBJ2-3 | TRBV5-1 | - | - | 14 | TGCGCCAGCAGCCTGGCCTTGAGCACAGATACGCAGTATTTT | CASSLALSTDTQYF
TRBJ1-5 | TRBV7-6 | - | TRBD1 | 16 | TGTGCCAGCAGCAATTCCGGGACAGGACGGAATCAGCCCCAGCATTTT | CASSNSGTGRNQPQHF
TRBJ1-5 | TRBV10-3 | few | TRBD1 | 14 | TGTGCCATCAGTGAGGGGCAGGGGGATCAGCCCCAGCATTTT | CAISEGQGDQPQHF
TRBJ2-3 | TRBV30 | few | - | 17 | TGTGCCTGGAGTCGGGCAACGGCCAGGGCTAGCACAGATACGCAGTATTTT | CAWSRATARASTDTQYF
TRBJ1-5 | TRBV27 | - | TRBD1 | 13 | TGTGCCAGCAGTTTGGACAGGAATCAGCCCCAGCATTTT | CASSLDRNQPQHF
TRBJ1-4 | TRBV28 | few | - | 10 | TGTGCCACCCGGACAGAGAGGCTGTTTTTT | CATRTERLFF
TRBJ1-5 | TRBV5-8 | - | TRBD1 | 14 | TGTGCCAGCACCCCGGGACAGGGAAGTCAGCCCCAGAATTTT | CASTPGQGSQPQNF
TRBJ2-1 | TRBV5-1 | - | TRBD1 | 15 | TGCGCCAGCAGCTACCTCGGGACAGGGACCAATGAGCAGTTCTTC | CASSYLGTGTNEQFF
TRBJ2-5 | TRBV2 | - | - | 15 | TGTGCCAGCAAGGAGTGGGGCGAACAGCAAGAGACCCAGTACTTC | CASKEWGEQQETQYF
TRBJ1-3 | TRBV4-3 | - | - | 16 | TGCGCCAGCAGCCAAGAGAGGTTTTACTCTGGAAACACCATATATTTT | CASSQERFYSGNTIYF
TRBJ2-5 | TRBV4-3 | few | - | 14 | TGCGCCAGCAGCCAAGATCCCAACCAAGAGACCCAGTACTTC | CASSQDPNQETQYF
TRBJ2-7 | TRBV30 | - | - | 12 | TGTGCCTGGAGTAATAGCGGCAACGAGCAGTACTTC | CAWSNSGNEQYF
TRBJ2-7 | TRBV5-4 | few | TRBD1 | 13 | TGTGCCAGCAGCATGACAGGGGGGGACGAGCAGTACTTC | CASSMTGGDEQYF
TRBJ2-3 | TRBV2 | few | - | 16 | TGTGCCAGCAGTCGTCAACAGGGGGGGAGTGGAGATACGCAGTATTTT | CASSRQQGGSGDTQYF
TRBJ2-7 | TRBV7-8 | few | TRBD1 | 17 | TGTGCCAGCAGCTTAGTAGCGTCGCGGACAGGGGAAGGCGGGCAGTACTTC | CASSLVASRTGEGGQYF
TRBJ1-3 | TRBV28 | - | - | 16 | TGTGCCAGCAGTCCCCTACCCAGGCTCTCTGGAAACACCATATATTTT | CASSPLPRLSGNTIYF
TRBJ2-2 | TRBV11-2 | - | - | 18 | TGTGCCAGCAGCTTGGCACAACTAGCCCCCGCGGGAACCGGGGAGCTGTTTTTT | CASSLAQLAPAGTGELFF
TRBJ2-3 | TRBV28 | few | TRBD2 | 20 | TGTGCCAGCAGTTTATTTCTAGCGGGAGGCCTAAGGGGGGGCACAGATACGCAGTATTTT | CASSLFLAGGLRGGTDTQYF
TRBJ1-1 | TRBV13 | - | - | 14 | TGTGCCAGCAGCCTCGGGAGGGGGAGGACTGAAGCTTTCTTT | CASSLGRGRTEAFF
TRBJ2-5 | TRBV5-1 | few | - | 12 | TGCGCCAGCAGCTCTTTCCAAGAGACCCAGTACTTC | CASSSFQETQYF
TRBJ2-2 | TRBV7-9 | - | - | 14 | TGTGCCAGCAGCTTATCTGCAGGGACCGGGGAGCTGTTTTTT | CASSLSAGTGELFF
TRBJ2-7 | TRBV4-1 | few | - | 15 | TGCGCCAGCAGCCAAGATTCCTACAGAACCTACGAGCAGTACTTC | CASSQDSYRTYEQYF
TRBJ2-2 | TRBV5-4 | - | - | 16 | TGTGCCAGCAGCCCACAAACGGGGAAGAACACCGGGGAGCTGTTTTTT | CASSPQTGKNTGELFF
TRBJ2-2 | TRBV5-1 | - | - | 14 | TGCGCCAGCAGCTTGGAGGGGCCCACCGGGGAGCTGTTTTTT | CASSLEGPTGELFF
TRBJ2-1 | TRBV11-2 | few | - | 14 | TGTGCCAGCAGCTCCTTGTCGGGGAGGATTGAGCAGTTCTTC | CASSSLSGRIEQFF
TRBJ1-1 | TRBV27 | - | - | 15 | TGTGCCAGCAGTGCACGCCGGAAAGGGGTGTCTGAAGCTTTCTTT | CASSARRKGVSEAFF
TRBJ2-5 | TRBV4-1 | few | TRBD1 | 15 | TGCGCCAGCAGCCAAGATCTGGACAGGGGAGAGACCCAGTACTTC | CASSQDLDRGETQYF
TRBJ2-7 | TRBV5-6 | few | - | 13 | TGTGCCAGCAGCTCCAGGGACTCCTACGAGCAGTACTTC | CASSSRDSYEQYF
TRBJ2-1 | TRBV6-5 | - | TRBD1 | 16 | TGTGCCAGCAGTTACTCGGGGACAGCCCCTTACAATGAGCAGTTCTTC | CASSYSGTAPYNEQFF
TRBJ2-2 | TRBV18 | few | TRBD1 | 14 | TGTGCCAGCTCACAACAGGGGACCACCGGGGAGCTGTTTTTT | CASSQQGTTGELFF
TRBJ2-7 | TRBV5-8 | few | - | 15 | TGTGCCAGCAGCTGGGCGGGGTCCGCCTCCTACGAGCAGTACTTC | CASSWAGSASYEQYF
TRBJ2-7 | TRBV10-2 | few | TRBD2 | 16 | TGCGCCAGCAGTGACCGACTAGCGGGGAGCTCCTACGAGCAGTACTTC | CASSDRLAGSSYEQYF
TRBJ1-3 | TRBV6-1 | - | TRBD1 | 14 | TGTGCCAGCGAGGACAGGGACTCTGGAAACACCATATATTTT | CASEDRDSGNTIYF
TRBJ2-1 | TRBV5-8 | - | - | 12 | TGTGCCAGCAGCTTGTTATACAATGAGCAGTTCTTC | CASSLLYNEQFF
TRBJ1-5 | TRBV28 | - | TRBD1 | 13 | TGTGCCAGCAGGGGACAGTCCGATCAGCCCCAGCATTTT | CASRGQSDQPQHF
TRBJ2-2 | TRBV11-2 | few | - | 18 | TGTGCCAGCAGCTTAGGTGGGGCAGGGAAACAGAACACCGGGGAGCTGTTTTTT | CASSLGGAGKQNTGELFF
TRBJ2-7 | TRBV13 | few | - | 11 | TGTGCCAGCAGCTTCAACTACGAGCAGTACTTC | CASSFNYEQYF
TRBJ1-2 | TRBV5-1 | few | - | 13 | TGCGCCAGCAGCTTGCAAGGGGTCAATGGCTACACCTTC | CASSLQGVNGYTF
TRBJ1-5 | TRBV6-6 | few | TRBD1 | 15 | TGTGCCAGCAGAGAGGGACAGGGAAACAATCAGCCCCAGCATTTT | CASREGQGNNQPQHF
TRBJ2-2 | TRBV6-5 | - | - | 13 | TGTGCCAGCCGCAGACAGTTCGCCGGGGAGCTGTTTTTT | CASRRQFAGELFF
TRBJ2-7 | TRBV5-6 | few | TRBD1 | 14 | TGTGCCAGCAGCTTCGGACAGGGGACCTACGAGCAGTACTTC | CASSFGQGTYEQYF
TRBJ2-7 | TRBV28 | few | - | 14 | TGTGCCAGCAGTTCCGGGACTCCCCCCTACGAGCAGTACTTC | CASSSGTPPYEQYF
TRBJ1-4 | TRBV7-9 | - | TRBD1 | 14 | TGTGCCAGCAGCTCGATAGAGACAGGGTTGGGACTGTTTTTT | CASSSIETGLGLFF
TRBJ1-1 | TRBV5-1 | few | - | 15 | TGCGCCAGCAGCCCCTTGGTACAGGGGAACACTGAAGCTTTCTTT | CASSPLVQGNTEAFF
TRBJ1-2 | TRBV7-2 | - | - | 14 | TGTGCCAGCAGCTTATTGAGCGCTAACTATGGCTACACCTTC | CASSLLSANYGYTF
TRBJ2-7 | TRBV5-6 | few | TRBD2 | 13 | TGTGCCAGCAGCTGGGGGGAGGGCTACGAGCAGTACTTC | CASSWGEGYEQYF
TRBJ2-5 | TRBV5-4 | few | TRBD2 | 17 | TGTGCCAGCAGCTTGCGGACTAGCGGGATTCGGTTAGAGACCCAGTACTTC | CASSLRTSGIRLETQYF
TRBJ2-6 | TRBV5-1 | - | - | 13 | TGCGCCAGCAGCTCCGGGGGGGCCAACGTCCTGACTTTC | CASSSGGANVLTF
TRBJ1-4 | TRBV5-1 | - | - | 14 | TGCGCCAGCAGCTCAGGTGCAACTAATGAAAAACTGTTTTTT | CASSSGATNEKLFF
TRBJ2-7 | TRBV28 | - | - | 12 | TGTGCCAGCAGTTTTAGGGGCCACGAGCAGTACTTC | CASSFRGHEQYF
TRBJ2-1 | TRBV7-7 | few | TRBD2 | 15 | TGTGCTAGCAGCGTGACTAGCGGGGGGGTTAATGAGCAGTTCTTC | CASSVTSGGVNEQFF
TRBJ1-1 | TRBV5-4 | - | - | 14 | TGTGCCAGCAGCCCCCCGGGGAGGCACACTGAAGCTTTCTTT | CASSPPGRHTEAFF
TRBJ2-7 | TRBV6-1 | - | TRBD2 | 13 | TGTGCCAGCAGTGCCACGGGGGGGGTCGAGCAGTACTTC | CASSATGGVEQYF